Sequencing of this T cell receptor beta chain was carried out in a study of T cells in women clearing cervical HPV infection. The germline V gene has CDR1 SGHTA and CDR2 FQGNSA. This CDR3 is 12 amino acids long. The V gene lost 7 bases and the J gene lost 3 bases, with 9 bases spanning the gap. TCRdb keeps only in-frame clones here, not all; method: immunoSEQ multiplex PCR. The sample table includes 30,000 or so clones. Notes on this clone: The read ends 3 residues before the CDR3 terminus; that terminus is restored from the germline J gene.

This chain uses TRBV7-2 with TRBJ2-5; D is ambiguous. The material sequenced was blood buffy coat. This clonotype was obtained from a woman between 18 and 70 years old with a cervical HPV16 infection that either progressed to CIN3+ or cleared (not recorded which). CDR3 bases read: TGTGCCAGCAACAGAAGGGAAGAGACC. This codes for CASNRREET. The whole CDR3 sequence is CASNRREETQYF.